This T cell receptor (beta chain) was captured by sequencing in a study of CD8+ T cells in alopecia areata. This clone turned up a few times. Its specificity is not known. Study observations and caveats: A great number of expanded lesional clones endured in scalp and blood during tofacitinib.

The CDR3 runs to 14 residues. Per the germline V gene, CDR1 is GTSNPN and CDR2 is SVGIG (reference sequence). The J segment lost 6 bases and the V segment lost 0 bases, leaving 6 bases of the junction unmatched. The treatment: oral pan-JAK inhibitor, 5-10 mg twice daily. Lesional scalp punch biopsies and peripheral blood came from alopecia areata patients. In each case, RNA was isolated and then reverse transcribed into cDNA as the sequencing template. Sequencing used immunoSEQ multiplex PCR; TCRdb keeps in-frame clones, though not all of them. The sample has around 200,000 clones, 45% to 75% seen once.

This chain joins TRBV30 and TRBJ1-2; 8 nucleotides line up with TRBD1. This TCR derives from a human donor with alopecia areata. Sequences were derived from CD4+ T cells sorted from blood, sampled at week 4, from a patient treated with tofacitinib. CDR3 loop: CAWSVQGAQDGYTF. The CDR3 region has the DNA TGTGCCTGGAGTGTTCAGGGGGCGCAGGATGGCTACACCTTC.